Below, 19 T cell receptor beta chains from the same sample are listed, as sequenced in a study of T-cell reconstitution after alpha-beta-depleted transplantation in children. Unique molecular identifiers were incorporated during preparation of the TCRbeta library. From the PCR reads, TCRdb called clonotypes with MiXCR, one entry per CDR3 protein. The repertoire holds about 640,000 distinct CDR3 sequences, with 16% as singletons. The sequences come from PBMCs from the stem cell graft donor, collected from the stem cell graft. The receptors come from a human donor who donated a stem cell graft to a child with acute myeloid leukemia.

This clonotype has at least ten counts. This chain uses TRBV5-6 with TRBJ2-3, with 12 nucleotides matching TRBD2. V was pared by 0 bases and J by 0 bases, with 5 bases of the junction left unmatched. Germline assignment: CDR1 SGHDT and CDR2 YYEEEE. This CDR3 has 18 residues. In DNA form, the CDR3 reads TGTGCCAGCAGCTTGGGACTAGCGGGGGCTACAAGCACAGATACGCAGTATTTT. Translated, it gives CASSLGLAGATSTDTQYF.

This clonotype showed up many times. The J gene is TRBJ1-1, the V gene TRBV5-1, with D unresolved. This CDR3 comprises 14 residues. V was cut by 0 bases and J by 1 base, with 7 bases left in between. CDR1 SGHRS and CDR2 YFSETQ come from the germline V gene. The CDR3 region is CASSLVPENTEAFF. The CDR3, as DNA: TGCGCCAGCAGCTTGGTTCCGGAGAACACTGAAGCTTTCTTT.

The rearrangement links TRBV30 to TRBJ2-7; TRBD1 is a possible D gene (6 bases). This CDR3 comprises 12 residues. The V end lost 2 bases, the J end lost 6 bases, and 11 bases lay between the germline ends. Germline V gene data show CDR1 as GTSNPN and CDR2 as SVGIG (reference sequence). The CDR3, as DNA: TGTGCCTGGAGTAGGCAGGGGATCGAGCAGTACTTC. Translating it yields CAWSRQGIEQYF.

There are many counts of this clonotype. The rearrangement links TRBV20-1 to TRBJ2-1, with TRBD1 matching 9 bases. CDR1 DFQATT and CDR2 SNEGSKA come from the germline V gene (reference sequence). V lost 3 bases and J lost 8; bases outside the gene matches: 11. The CDR3 totals 15 residues. CDR3: CSARDPGQGIDEQFF. The CDR3, as DNA: TGCAGTGCTAGGGACCCGGGACAGGGAATCGATGAGCAGTTCTTC.

This clonotype showed up many times. This rearrangement joins TRBV29-1 to TRBJ1-2, with D hard to call. The CDR3 is 14 amino acids. Germline CDR1 SQVTM, CDR2 ANQGSEA. V lost 4 bases to trimming and J lost 3 bases, with 15 bases between them. The CDR3 loop is CSVVPLTDYYGYTF. DNA for the CDR3: TGCAGCGTTGTCCCACTGACGGACTACTATGGCTACACCTTC.

This clonotype has at least ten counts. J is TRBJ2-3 and V is TRBV29-1; TRBD2 is a possible D gene (7 bases). Germline CDR1 reads SQVTM; CDR2 reads ANQGSEA. The ends were cut back, 4 bases at V and 2 bases at J, with 16 bases in the middle. The CDR3 is 15 residues long. The CDR3 bases are TGCAGCGTTGTTCAGGGGCGGGGGAACACAGATACGCAGTATTTT. It specifies CSVVQGRGNTDTQYF.

The rearrangement joins TRBV5-1 to TRBJ1-1, with unresolved D. The CDR3 runs to 15 residues. V lost 0 bases to trimming and J lost 0 bases, with 9 bases between them. Per germline, CDR1 SGHRS and CDR2 YFSETQ. Here the CDR3 DNA reads TGCGCCAGCAGCTTGGCCTCCGATATGAACACTGAAGCTTTCTTT. As protein: CASSLASDMNTEAFF.

This chain joins TRBV7-2 and TRBJ1-5; tentative D call: TRBD1 (6 bases). Looked up from germline, CDR1 is SGHTA and CDR2 is FQGNSA. V lost 3 bases and J lost 0, with 15 bases in between. The CDR3 consists of 17 residues. CDR3 region: CASSLDGTPYSNQPQHF. DNA for the CDR3: TGTGCCAGCAGCTTGGACGGGACACCGTATAGCAATCAGCCCCAGCATTTT.

This clonotype was picked up many times. This CDR3 is CSARVGDGYQPQHF. CDR3 nucleotide sequence: TGCAGTGCTAGAGTCGGGGACGGTTATCAGCCCCAGCATTTT. The rearrangement uses TRBV20-1 and TRBJ1-5, with D perhaps TRBD1 (5 bases). Germline CDR1 reads DFQATT; CDR2 reads SNEGSKA (reference sequence). The CDR3 runs 14 residues. Trimming shortened V by 1 base and J by 5 bases, and 12 bases separated the two germline ends.

This clonotype turned up a few times. This sequence joins TRBV7-8 and TRBJ1-5; D is ambiguous. Germline CDR1 is SGHVS and CDR2 is FQNEAQ. The CDR3 spans 13 residues. Trimming cost V 5 bases and J 7 bases, with 12 bases left between them. This CDR3 reads CASSVGSSQPQHF. Here the CDR3 DNA reads TGTGCCAGCAGCGTAGGGTCCTCCCAGCCCCAGCATTTT.

This clonotype came up many times. The CDR3 DNA follows: TGTGCCAGCATCTCGGGTAACGAGCAGTACTTC. Translated: CASISGNEQYF. The chain uses TRBV27 and TRBJ2-7; no clear D. This CDR3 has 11 amino acids. Germline-derived CDR1 and CDR2 are MNHEY and SMNVEV (reference sequence). V was clipped by 7 bases and J by 5 bases, with 9 bases between them.

This clonotype was counted ten times or more. The chain links TRBV12-3 or TRBV12-4 to TRBJ2-5; D possibly uses TRBD1 or TRBD2 (7 bases each). This CDR3 contains 14 residues. With 6 bases removed from V and 0 bases from J, the gap between germline ends came to 11 bases. The CDR3, as DNA: TGTGCCAGCAGCCCAGGGGGGGACCAAGAGACCCAGTACTTC. The encoded protein is CASSPGGDQETQYF.

This clonotype was seen ten or more times. V and J are TRBV20-1 and TRBJ2-1; 14 bases line up with TRBD2. Looked up from germline, CDR1 is DFQATT and CDR2 is SNEGSKA (reference sequence). The CDR3 is 15 residues long. The trim removed 5 bases at V and 2 bases at J, leaving 2 bases unmatched. The CDR3 region has the DNA TGCAGTGCTTGGACTAGCGGGGGGCCCTACAATGAGCAGTTCTTC. Its protein is CSAWTSGGPYNEQFF.

Many counts were recorded for this clonotype. The rearrangement joins TRBV29-1 to TRBJ1-2; 7 nucleotides line up with TRBD1. CDR3 length: 10 residues. CDR1 and CDR2 (germline): SQVTM, ANQGSEA. The ends lost 7 bases at V and 8 bases at J; junction bases unmatched: 4. Here the CDR3 DNA reads TGCAGCGATGGGACAGACGGCTACACCTTC. It is translated as CSDGTDGYTF.

This clonotype was counted only a few times. The gene calls are TRBV7-2 and TRBJ2-2; either TRBD1 or TRBD2 may fit D (5 bases each). This CDR3 comprises 16 residues. The germline V gene encodes CDR1 SGHTA and CDR2 FQGNSA. V was shortened by 7 bases and J by 6 bases, with 21 bases between the two germline ends. DNA for the CDR3: TGTGCCAGCATATCTACCGGGACCGTGGGGGCCGGGGAGCTGTTTTTT. The encoded protein is CASISTGTVGAGELFF.

This clonotype has more than one count but fewer than ten. V usage is TRBV5-1 and J usage is TRBJ1-5; D not certain. This CDR3 contains 15 residues. Germline lookup yields CDR1 SGHRS and CDR2 YFSETQ. V was trimmed by 0 bases and J by 1 base, leaving 8 bases between them. CDR3 region: CASSLVPESNQPQHF. The DNA of the CDR3 is TGCGCCAGCAGCTTGGTGCCAGAGAGCAATCAGCCCCAGCATTTT.

V usage is TRBV11-2 and J usage is TRBJ2-3; 9 positions agree with TRBD2. CDR1 is SGHAT and CDR2 is FQNNGV in the germline V gene. There are 14 residues in the CDR3. V lost 3 bases and J lost 12; bases outside the gene matches: 10. CDR3 nucleotides: TGTGCCAGCAGCTTCGGGATTAGCGGGGGCCCCCAGTATTTT. Translating it yields CASSFGISGGPQYF.

This chain connects TRBV5-6 to TRBJ2-2, with TRBD2 matching over 10 bases. With 2 bases clipped from V and 6 bases from J, the junction kept 7 bases outside the gene matches. The germline gives CDR1 SGHDT, CDR2 YYEEEE. The CDR3 runs to 16 residues. The CDR3 reads CASSLAGGLHAGELFF. In nucleotides, the CDR3 is TGTGCCAGCAGCTTAGCGGGGGGGCTTCACGCCGGGGAGCTGTTTTTT. Variable domain in full (rest from reference TRBV5-6 and TRBJ2-2): DAGVTQSPTHLIKTRGQQVTLRCSPKSGHDTVSWYQQALGQGPQFIFQYYEEEERQRGNFPDRFSGHQFPNYSSELNVNALLLGDSALYLCASSLAGGLHAGELFFGEGSRLTVL.

This clonotype was recorded a few times. This rearrangement joins TRBV25-1 to TRBJ2-3, with 13 bases identical to TRBD2. Germline values: CDR1 MGHDK, CDR2 SYGVNS. The CDR3 contains 16 residues. Trimming took 3 bases from V and 2 from J; bases not matched to a gene: 2. DNA of the CDR3: TGTGCCAGCAGTGAGGGGACTAGCGGGGTCACAGATACGCAGTATTTT. This translates into CASSEGTSGVTDTQYF.